The 22 T cell receptor beta chains listed next were all sequenced from one sample in a study of long-term antiretroviral therapy in people with HIV. The immunoSEQ assay was v3.0, run at survey level. Profiled with immunoSEQ multiplex PCR; TCRdb holds only in-frame clones, not every one. The sample lists 18,000 or so clones; over 75% were seen once. This specimen was unsorted PBMCs, taken at the start of antiretroviral therapy, before treatment. The source of these receptors is a woman aged 40 to 50 with HIV.

The rearrangement uses TRBV5-8 and TRBJ2-1; D possibly corresponds to TRBD2 (5 bases). Germline CDR1 reads SGHTS; CDR2 reads YDEGEE. CDR3 length: 16 residues. V lost 3 bases to trimming and J lost 0 bases, with 13 bases between them. The CDR3: CASSSDSRSSYNEQFF. The CDR3, as DNA: TGTGCCAGCAGCTCGGACTCCCGGAGCTCCTACAATGAGCAGTTCTTC.

This clone came up a few times. The rearrangement joins TRBV9 to TRBJ1-1; the D gene is possibly TRBD1 (6 bases). V gave up 2 bases and J gave up 6 bases, with 11 bases separating them. The CDR3 totals 13 residues. Looked up from germline, CDR1 is SGDLS and CDR2 is YYNGEE. CDR3 sequence reads: CASSVSGQPEAFF. The CDR3 DNA follows: TGTGCCAGCAGCGTCTCGGGACAACCTGAAGCTTTCTTT.

The chain recombines TRBV5-4 with TRBJ2-3; D may be TRBD1 or TRBD2 (5 bases each). CDR1 is SGHNT and CDR2 is YYREEE in the germline V gene (reference sequence). Deletions cut 2 bases from V and 2 bases from J, with 15 bases between. The CDR3 has 16 amino acids. The CDR3, as DNA: TGTGCCAGCAGCTTCCCAGGACTGGGGACCACAGATACGCAGTATTTT. It codes for CASSFPGLGTTDTQYF.

This clone was observed a handful of times. This chain joins TRBV19 and TRBJ1-1; TRBD1 agrees at 9 bases. From germline, CDR1 is LNHDA and CDR2 SQIVND (reference sequence). This CDR3 region has 14 residues. With 7 bases clipped from V and 4 bases from J, the junction kept 7 bases outside the gene matches. The CDR3 sequence: CASTAPDRGTEAFF. Written as DNA, the CDR3 is TGTGCCAGTACAGCGCCGGACAGGGGCACTGAAGCTTTCTTT.

In its sample, this clone was seen once. The chain employs TRBV5-1 and TRBJ2-3; TRBD1 agrees at 8 bases. The trim removed 4 bases at V and 6 bases at J, leaving 16 bases unmatched. CDR3 length: 17 amino acids. The V gene's germline CDR1 is SGHRS and CDR2 YFSETQ. CDR3 nucleotide sequence: TGCGCCAGCAGCCAAAATCCAGGGGGCCTCCTAATGGATACGCAGTATTTT. Its translation is CASSQNPGGLLMDTQYF.

The chain carries TRBV2 and TRBJ2-3; TRBD1 aligns across 9 bases. The CDR3 covers 15 residues. V lost 1 base to trimming and J lost 5 bases; unmatched junction nucleotides: 4. Germline V gene lookup returns CDR1 SNHLY and CDR2 FYNNEI. CDR3 amino acids: CASSEGGQGGDTQYF. The CDR3, as DNA: TGTGCCAGCAGTGAAGGGGGACAGGGAGGAGATACGCAGTATTTT.

This clone has just a few counts. CDR3 region: CASSQTSTNSPLHF. As DNA, the CDR3 is TGTGCCAGCAGCCAGACATCGACTAATTCACCCCTCCACTTT. The chain joins TRBV6-5 to TRBJ1-6; D gene unclear. The V end lost 6 bases, the J end lost 6 bases, and 12 bases lay between the germline ends. CDR1 is MNHEY and CDR2 is SVGAGI in the germline V gene. The CDR3 consists of 14 residues.

The count of this clone is one. This chain joins TRBV15 and TRBJ1-1; D call uncertain. V lost 0 bases, J lost 5 bases, and 10 bases lay in between. The CDR3 runs to 14 residues. Germline V gene data show CDR1 as LNHNV and CDR2 as YYDKDF (reference sequence). The CDR3 loop is CATSREEAETEAFF. The CDR3 bases are TGTGCCACCAGCAGAGAAGAGGCTGAGACTGAAGCTTTCTTT.

V is TRBV14 and J is TRBJ1-3; D is ambiguous. The germline V gene encodes CDR1 SGHDN and CDR2 FVKESK. V lost 1 base and J lost 0, with 7 bases in between. This CDR3 is 15 amino acids long. The CDR3 region has the DNA TGTGCCAGCAGCCAAGGTCACAGCTCTGGAAACACCATATATTTT. This encodes CASSQGHSSGNTIYF.

The rearrangement joins TRBV29-1 to TRBJ2-7; D may be TRBD1 or TRBD2 (5 bases each). The germline V gene has CDR1 SQVTM and CDR2 ANQGSEA. This CDR3 comprises 15 residues. The V end was cut by 7 bases, the J end by 3 bases, with 22 bases between. CDR3 residues: CSAAFGDPLIYEQYF. The CDR3 DNA reads TGCAGCGCAGCTTTTGGGGACCCCTTGATCTACGAGCAGTACTTC.

This clone was detected only a few times. J is TRBJ1-5 and V is TRBV15; D unresolved. V lost 1 base and J 4 bases, leaving 8 bases between the germline ends. The CDR3 totals 14 residues. CDR1 LNHNV and CDR2 YYDKDF come from the germline V gene (reference sequence). DNA for the CDR3: TGTGCCACCAGCAGAGCGACAAAAAATCAGCCCCAGCATTTT. Translating gives CATSRATKNQPQHF.

The CDR3 bases are TGTGCCAGCAGCCAACAACCTAGCGGGGGCCAAGAGACCCAGTACTTC. It encodes CASSQQPSGGQETQYF. The rearrangement joins TRBV4-2 to TRBJ2-5, with 10 bases matching TRBD2. This CDR3 is built from 16 residues. With 2 bases clipped from V and 1 base from J, the junction kept 4 bases outside the gene matches. Germline V gene sequence: CDR1 LGHNA, CDR2 YNFKEQ.

This clone has a single count. This chain joins TRBV6-5 and TRBJ2-5; D may be TRBD1 (6 bases). This CDR3 is 14 amino acids long. The germline CDR1 and CDR2 sequences are MNHEY and SVGAGI. With 2 bases removed from V and 3 bases from J, the gap between germline ends came to 10 bases. The CDR3 sequence: CASSYGTNKETQYF. In DNA, the CDR3 is TGTGCCAGCAGTTACGGGACAAATAAAGAGACCCAGTACTTC.

The gene calls are TRBV7-8 and TRBJ2-3; no firm D call. Germline values: CDR1 SGHVS, CDR2 FQNEAQ. V lost 5 bases and J 8 bases, leaving 11 bases between the germline ends. This CDR3 comprises 12 residues. CDR3 bases: TGTGCCAGCAGCCCTCGGGTGGGTACGCAGTATTTT. It specifies CASSPRVGTQYF.

The V and J genes are TRBV30 and TRBJ2-1; the match to TRBD2 covers 11 bases. The CDR3 covers 17 residues. V was clipped by 4 bases and J by 6 bases; unmatched bases: 14. The germline CDR1 and CDR2 sequences are GTSNPN and SVGIG (reference sequence). The CDR3 nucleotides are TGTGCCTGGACCCTAGCGGGGGGCCTTTTAAGGGGCAATGAGCAGTTCTTC. Translating gives CAWTLAGGLLRGNEQFF.

This clone was seen a few times. This chain connects TRBV6-4 to TRBJ1-5; D gene uncertain. The CDR3 spans 13 residues. The germline V gene encodes CDR1 MRHNA and CDR2 SNTAGT. The germline V and J ends were trimmed by 2 bases and 4 bases, with 6 bases remaining between them. The CDR3 DNA follows: TGTGCCAGCAGTGACGGGGAGAATCAGCCCCAGCATTTT. Translated: CASSDGENQPQHF.

The rearrangement links TRBV6-5 to TRBJ1-2; possible D gene TRBD1, 6 bases. V was clipped by 5 bases and J by 1 base, with 14 bases between them. Germline values: CDR1 MNHEY, CDR2 SVGAGI. The CDR3 totals 15 residues. The CDR3 DNA follows: TGTGCCAGCAGTCAATTCGGACAGCTTAACTATGGCTACACCTTC. It codes for CASSQFGQLNYGYTF.

The chain has TRBV7-3 and TRBJ2-1, with 7 nucleotides matching TRBD2. With V trimmed by 5 bases and J by 5 bases, 9 bases remained unmatched. Germline V gene data show CDR1 as SGHTA and CDR2 as FQGTGA. The CDR3 totals 15 residues. CDR3 DNA: TGTGCCAGCAGCCAACCCGGGACTAAAAACAATGAGCAGTTCTTC. Protein sequence: CASSQPGTKNNEQFF.

The DNA of the CDR3 is TGTGCCAGCAGCTCGGGTGGGGCCAACGTCCTGACTTTC. Translation gives CASSSGGANVLTF. The genes are TRBV5-4 and TRBJ2-6, with D uncertain. Trimming pared 3 bases from V and 3 bases from J, leaving 4 bases between. The length of the CDR3 is 13 residues. Germline V CDR1 and CDR2: SGHNT, YYREEE (reference sequence).

The genes are TRBV27 and TRBJ2-3, with 11 bases that match TRBD2. V gave up 7 bases and J gave up 3 bases; unmatched junction bases: 3. The CDR3 is 14 residues long. Per germline, CDR1 MNHEY and CDR2 SMNVEV (reference sequence). The CDR3 loop is CASMGLAATDTQYF. Written as DNA, the CDR3 is TGTGCCAGCATGGGACTAGCGGCAACAGATACGCAGTATTTT.

V is TRBV29-1 and J is TRBJ2-5; D is ambiguous. Trimming took 3 bases from V and 4 from J, leaving 15 bases between them. The CDR3 totals 14 residues. Per germline, CDR1 SQVTM and CDR2 ANQGSEA. The CDR3 DNA is TGCAGCGTTGACACGCCACAAAGCCGAGAGACCCAGTACTTC. Protein: CSVDTPQSRETQYF.

The V call is TRBV7-3, the J call TRBJ2-1; D is uncertain. Germline V gene lookup returns CDR1 SGHTA and CDR2 FQGTGA. This CDR3 has 16 amino acids. V was trimmed by 2 bases and J by 0 bases, leaving 11 bases between them. CDR3 sequence reads: CASSLAGASSYNEQFF. CDR3 in DNA: TGTGCCAGCAGCTTAGCAGGCGCTAGCTCCTACAATGAGCAGTTCTTC.